A selection of T cell receptor beta chains follows, all from one sample in a study of T cell repertoires in cytomegalovirus infection. TCRdb analysed the reads with MiXCR anew, one entry per CDR3 protein. The table includes under 300,000 distinct CDR3 sequences, more than 15% detected once. Specimen: CD8+ T cells from PBMCs. The receptors come from a human donor in good health (CMV status not recorded). Some clones in this sample may be carry-over from other donors' samples. CDR3s include the opening cysteine and the closing phenylalanine or tryptophan. The D gene is left open where the match is weak. The listing skips clone size in some rows; elsewhere it reads once, few, many or a size class.

d_call j_call clone_size v_call cdr3_nt cdr3_aa
TRBD1 TRBJ2-7 - TRBV6-8 TGTGCCAGCAGTGAGGACAGGGGGCGTACCTTTTCCTACGAGCAGTACTTC CASSEDRGRTFSYEQYF
- TRBJ2-1 - TRBV13 TGTGCCAGCAGCTTAGTTCCCAGTAACAATGAGCAGTTCTTC CASSLVPSNNEQFF
- TRBJ1-2 few TRBV20-1 TGCAGTGCTAGAGGGGGGTCTAACTATGGCTACACCTTC CSARGGSNYGYTF
TRBD1 TRBJ2-7 - TRBV7-6 TGTGCCAGCAGCTCCCGTACAGGGGGCAGTGGTGACTACGAGCAGTACTTC CASSSRTGGSGDYEQYF
TRBD2 TRBJ2-3 few TRBV20-1 TGCAGTGCTAGAGATCGAAGCGGGGGAGGGGATACGCAGTATTTT CSARDRSGGGDTQYF
- TRBJ2-2 many TRBV4-3 TGCGCCAGCAGCCCCTCAGGGATGGAGTTTAGGGAGCTGTTTTTT CASSPSGMEFRELFF
- TRBJ2-7 many TRBV7-6 TGTGCCAGCAGCTCAAGACAGGCCCCCTACGAGCAGTACTTC CASSSRQAPYEQYF
- TRBJ1-2 - TRBV12-3/TRBV12-4 TGTGCCAGCAGTTTGACGGTTAACTATGGCTACACCTTC CASSLTVNYGYTF
- TRBJ1-1 many TRBV7-8 TGTGCCAGCAGCTTAGATATCCGGGATTGGGGCACTGAAGCTTTCTTT CASSLDIRDWGTEAFF
- TRBJ2-7 - TRBV20-1 TGCAGTGCTAGAGAGGATTCTGGGGGGAGGTACGAGCAGTACTTC CSAREDSGGRYEQYF
- TRBJ1-1 many TRBV4-3 TGCGCCAGCAGCCAAGATCCAACGGGGGGCGAAGCTTTCTTT CASSQDPTGGEAFF
- TRBJ1-1 - TRBV4-3 TGCGCCAGCAGCCATGATCGGGCCTTGAACACTGAAGCTTTCTTT CASSHDRALNTEAFF
TRBD1 TRBJ1-5 few TRBV19 TGTGCCGGGGATTCCGGGACAGGCGCCTACGGTCAGCCCCAGCATTTT CAGDSGTGAYGQPQHF
- TRBJ2-6 few TRBV28 TGTGCCAGCAGTTCGATAAGAGACGAGTCTGGGGCCAACGTCCTGACTTTC CASSSIRDESGANVLTF
TRBD1 TRBJ2-7 few TRBV6-2/TRBV6-3 TGTGCCAGCAGTTACGTGGACAGGGTCAGGAGCGAGCAGTACTTC CASSYVDRVRSEQYF
TRBD2 TRBJ2-1 many TRBV7-2 TGTGCCAGCAGTTCGACTAGCGGGGGCTACAATGAGCAGTTCTTC CASSSTSGGYNEQFF
- TRBJ1-1 few TRBV6-5 TGTGCCAGCAGTTACGATGTGGGGAAGGGTGAAGCTTTCTTT CASSYDVGKGEAFF
- TRBJ1-2 many TRBV6-1 TGTGCCAGCAGTGAAACGGATTTTTTTGGCTACACCTTC CASSETDFFGYTF